This T cell receptor beta chain was sequenced in a study of CXCR3 chemokines and chemotherapy response in bladder cancer. CDR1 is SGHNT and CDR2 is YYREEE in the germline V gene (reference sequence). V lost 7 bases and J lost 9, with 22 bases in between. The CDR3 loop spans 14 amino acids. TCRdb reprocessed the PCR reads with MiXCR, giving one entry per CDR3 protein. The sample has about 13,000 distinct CDR3 sequences, 12% seen once; the top ten hold 25% to 30%. This clonotype appeared a few times. This receptor was obtained from a human donor with bladder cancer that did not respond to neoadjuvant chemotherapy. The rearrangement joins TRBV5-4 to TRBJ1-1; TRBD1 might be the D (5 bases). The specimen was obtained from a patient whose treatment included neoadjuvant chemotherapy. For the CDR3, the DNA is TGTGCCAGCGGGGGAGCGGAGAATCCTACCCAAGCTTTCTTT. Encoded protein: CASGGAENPTQAFF.